The entry below gives a single TCR beta chain sequence along with its context. Its antigen is unknown. These data are taken from a study of CD8+CD57+ T cells in acquired aplastic anemia. In the study overall: Sorted CD4+ and CD8+ cell DNA averaged around 3 ug.

Study-level points and caveats: No significant difference in CD8+ Simpson's diversity was found between patients and controls.

V lost 4 bases, J lost 6 bases, and 19 bases lay in between. The CDR3 length is 16 residues. Germline V lookup: CDR1 SGHNT, CDR2 YENEEA. Sequencing was done on patients that had shown CD8+CD57+ cell expansion by flow cytometry. Blood sampling was performed on the patients, and none of them had received therapy by then. Profiling that covered TCR beta VDJ and CDR3 relied on genomic DNA as its template. TCRdb recomputed calls from the reads with MiXCR, one row per CDR3 protein. The table lists approximately 170,000 distinct CDR3 sequences, roughly 45% of them singletons, with roughly 2.9% in the top ten.

The sample consisted of sorted CD4+, CD8+, or CD8+CD57+ T cells (not recorded which) from PBMCs. The sequence was collected from a human donor with aplastic anemia. V gene TRBV11-3 combines with J gene TRBJ2-1; tentatively, D is TRBD2 (6 bases). The CDR3 here is CASSSYGGAASNEQFF. The CDR3 DNA reads as TGTGCCAGCAGCTCATACGGCGGGGCCGCGTCCAATGAGCAGTTCTTC.